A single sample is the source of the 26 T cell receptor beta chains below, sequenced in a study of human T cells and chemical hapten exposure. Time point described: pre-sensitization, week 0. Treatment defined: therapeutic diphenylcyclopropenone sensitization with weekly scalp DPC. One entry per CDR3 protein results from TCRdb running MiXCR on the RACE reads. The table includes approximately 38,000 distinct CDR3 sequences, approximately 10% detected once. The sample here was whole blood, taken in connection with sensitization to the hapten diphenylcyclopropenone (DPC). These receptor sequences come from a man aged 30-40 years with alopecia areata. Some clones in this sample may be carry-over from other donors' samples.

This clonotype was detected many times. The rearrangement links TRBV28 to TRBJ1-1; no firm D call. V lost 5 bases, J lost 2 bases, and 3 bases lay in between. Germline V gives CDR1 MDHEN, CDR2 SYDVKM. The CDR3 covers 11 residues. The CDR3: CASSQNTEAFF. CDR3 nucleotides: TGTGCCAGCAGTCAAAACACTGAAGCTTTCTTT. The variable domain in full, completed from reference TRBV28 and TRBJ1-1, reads DVKVTQSSRYLVKRTGEKVFLECVQDMDHENMFWYRQDPGLGLRLIYFSYDVKMKEKGDIPEGYSVSREKKERFSLILESASTNQTSMYLCASSQNTEAFFGQGTRLTVV.

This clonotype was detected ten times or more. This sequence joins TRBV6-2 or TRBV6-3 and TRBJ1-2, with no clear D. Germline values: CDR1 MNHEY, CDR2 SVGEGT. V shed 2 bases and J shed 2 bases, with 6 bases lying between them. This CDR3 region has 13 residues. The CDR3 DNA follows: TGTGCCAGCAGTTACGCACAGAACTATGGCTACACCTTC. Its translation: CASSYAQNYGYTF.

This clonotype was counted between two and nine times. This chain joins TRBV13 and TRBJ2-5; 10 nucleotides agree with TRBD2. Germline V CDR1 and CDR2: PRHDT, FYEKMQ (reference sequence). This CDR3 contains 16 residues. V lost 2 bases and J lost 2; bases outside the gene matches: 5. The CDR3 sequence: CASSLLAGVLQETQYF. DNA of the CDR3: TGTGCCAGCAGCTTACTAGCGGGAGTTCTTCAAGAGACCCAGTACTTC. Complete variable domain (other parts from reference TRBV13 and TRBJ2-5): AAGVIQSPRHLIKEKRETATLKCYPIPRHDTVYWYQQGPGQDPQFLISFYEKMQSDKGSIPDRFSAQQFSDYHSELNMSSLELGDSALYFCASSLLAGVLQETQYFGPGTRLLVL.

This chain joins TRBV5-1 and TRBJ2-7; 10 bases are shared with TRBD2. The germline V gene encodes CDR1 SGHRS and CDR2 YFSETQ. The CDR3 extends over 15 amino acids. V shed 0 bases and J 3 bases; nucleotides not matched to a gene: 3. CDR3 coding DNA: TGCGCCAGCAGCTTGGTAGCGGGAGGACTCTACGAGCAGTACGTC. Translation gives CASSLVAGGLYEQYV.

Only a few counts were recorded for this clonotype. CDR3 protein: CASSPTGQGTEAFF. Here the CDR3 DNA reads TGTGCCAGCTCCCCGACGGGGCAGGGCACTGAAGCTTTCTTT. J is TRBJ1-1 and V is TRBV7-3, with D possibly matching TRBD1 (5 bases). This CDR3 has 14 residues. V was cut by 8 bases and J by 4 bases, with 17 bases left in between. The germline CDR1 and CDR2 sequences are SGHTA and FQGTGA.

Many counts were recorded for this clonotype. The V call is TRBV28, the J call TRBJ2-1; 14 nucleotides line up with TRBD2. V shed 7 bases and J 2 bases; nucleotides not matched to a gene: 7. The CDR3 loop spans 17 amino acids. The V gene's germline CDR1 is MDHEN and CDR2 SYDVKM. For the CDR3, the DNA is TGTGCCAGCAAGCGGACTAGCGGGAGGTCGGCCTACAATGAGCAGTTCTTC. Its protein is CASKRTSGRSAYNEQFF.

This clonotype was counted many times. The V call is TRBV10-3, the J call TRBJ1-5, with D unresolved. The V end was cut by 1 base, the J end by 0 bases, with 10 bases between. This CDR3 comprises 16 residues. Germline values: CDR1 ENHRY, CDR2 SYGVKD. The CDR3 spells CAISELGRNSNQPQHF. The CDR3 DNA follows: TGTGCCATCAGTGAGTTGGGGAGGAATAGCAATCAGCCCCAGCATTTT.

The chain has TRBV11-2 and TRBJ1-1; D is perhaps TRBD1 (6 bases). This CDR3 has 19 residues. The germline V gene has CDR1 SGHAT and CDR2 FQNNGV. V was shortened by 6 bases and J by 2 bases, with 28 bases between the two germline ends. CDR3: CASRSNRNNMGGLNTEAFF. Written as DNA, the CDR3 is TGTGCCAGCAGATCGAACAGAAACAACATGGGGGGCTTAAACACTGAAGCTTTCTTT.

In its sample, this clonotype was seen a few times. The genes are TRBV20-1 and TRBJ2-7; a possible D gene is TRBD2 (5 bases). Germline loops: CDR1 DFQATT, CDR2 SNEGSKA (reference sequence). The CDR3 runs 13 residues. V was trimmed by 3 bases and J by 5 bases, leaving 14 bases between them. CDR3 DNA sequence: TGCAGTGCTAGGGACTCCTCTGGGCACGAGCAGTACTTC. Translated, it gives CSARDSSGHEQYF.

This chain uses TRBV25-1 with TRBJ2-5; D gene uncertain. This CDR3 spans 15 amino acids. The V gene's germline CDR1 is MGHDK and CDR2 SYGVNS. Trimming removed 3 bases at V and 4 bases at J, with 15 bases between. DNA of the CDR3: TGTGCCAGCAGTGAGGCTAGGTTACCTTCAGAGACCCAGTACTTC. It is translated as CASSEARLPSETQYF.

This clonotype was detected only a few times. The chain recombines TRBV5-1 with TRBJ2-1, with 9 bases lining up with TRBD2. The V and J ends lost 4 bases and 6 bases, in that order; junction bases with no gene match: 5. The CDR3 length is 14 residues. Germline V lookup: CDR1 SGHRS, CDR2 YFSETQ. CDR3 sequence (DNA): TGCGCCAGCAGCCTGGGACTAGCCTTCAATGAGCAGTTCTTC. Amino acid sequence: CASSLGLAFNEQFF.

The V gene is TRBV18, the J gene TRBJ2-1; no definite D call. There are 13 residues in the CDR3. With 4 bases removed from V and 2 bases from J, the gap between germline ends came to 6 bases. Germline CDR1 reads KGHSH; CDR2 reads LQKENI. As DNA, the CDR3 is TGTGCCAGCTCACAGAGGCCCTACAATGAGCAGTTCTTC. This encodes CASSQRPYNEQFF.

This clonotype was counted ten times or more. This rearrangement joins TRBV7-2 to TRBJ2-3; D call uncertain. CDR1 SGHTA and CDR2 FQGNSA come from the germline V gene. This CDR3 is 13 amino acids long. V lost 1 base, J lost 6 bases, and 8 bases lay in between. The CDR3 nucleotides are TGTGCCAGCAGCTTAGTTTTTGAGGATACGCAGTATTTT. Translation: CASSLVFEDTQYF.

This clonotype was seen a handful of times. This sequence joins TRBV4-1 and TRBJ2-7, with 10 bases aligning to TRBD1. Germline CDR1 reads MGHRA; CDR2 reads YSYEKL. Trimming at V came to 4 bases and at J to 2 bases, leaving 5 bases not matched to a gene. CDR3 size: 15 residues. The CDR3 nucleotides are TGCGCCAGCAGCCCTCGGACAGGGGGTACCTACGAGCAGTACTTC. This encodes CASSPRTGGTYEQYF.

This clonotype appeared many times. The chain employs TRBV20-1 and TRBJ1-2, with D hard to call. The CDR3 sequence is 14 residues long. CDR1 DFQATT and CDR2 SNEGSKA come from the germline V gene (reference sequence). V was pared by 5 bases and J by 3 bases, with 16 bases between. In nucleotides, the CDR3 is TGCAGTGCTTGGTACGCCAGGTCACACTATGGCTACACCTTC. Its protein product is CSAWYARSHYGYTF.

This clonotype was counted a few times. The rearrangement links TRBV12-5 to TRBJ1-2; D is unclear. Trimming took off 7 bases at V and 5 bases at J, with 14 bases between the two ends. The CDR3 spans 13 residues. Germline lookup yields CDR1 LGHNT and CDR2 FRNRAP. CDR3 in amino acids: CASAILGGYGYTF. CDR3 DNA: TGTGCTAGTGCCATCCTCGGAGGATATGGCTACACCTTC.

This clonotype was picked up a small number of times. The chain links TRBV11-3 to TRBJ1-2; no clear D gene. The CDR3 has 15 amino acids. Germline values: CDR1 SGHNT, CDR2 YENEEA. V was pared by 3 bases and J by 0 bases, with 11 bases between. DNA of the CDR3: TGTGCCAGCAGCTTCTCCAGGTCCTCTAACTATGGCTACACCTTC. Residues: CASSFSRSSNYGYTF. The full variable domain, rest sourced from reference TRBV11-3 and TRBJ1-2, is EAGVVQSPRYKIIEKKQPVAFWCNPISGHNTLYWYLQNLGQGPELLIRYENEEAVDDSQLPKDRFSAERLKGVDSTLKIQPAELGDSAVYLCASSFSRSSNYGYTFGSGTRLTVV.

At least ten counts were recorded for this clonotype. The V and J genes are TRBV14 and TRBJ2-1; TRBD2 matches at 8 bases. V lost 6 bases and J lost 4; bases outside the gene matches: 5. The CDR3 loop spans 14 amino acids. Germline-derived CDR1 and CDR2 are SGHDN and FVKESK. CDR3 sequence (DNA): TGTGCCAGCAGTAGGCTAGCGGGTTACAATGAGCAGTTCTTC. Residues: CASSRLAGYNEQFF.

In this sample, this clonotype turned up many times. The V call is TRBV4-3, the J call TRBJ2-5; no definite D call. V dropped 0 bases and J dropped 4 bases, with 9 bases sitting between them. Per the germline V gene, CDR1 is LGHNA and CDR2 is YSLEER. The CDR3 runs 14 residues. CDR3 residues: CASSQDRVRETQYF. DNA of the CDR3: TGCGCCAGCAGCCAAGATAGGGTTCGAGAGACCCAGTACTTC.

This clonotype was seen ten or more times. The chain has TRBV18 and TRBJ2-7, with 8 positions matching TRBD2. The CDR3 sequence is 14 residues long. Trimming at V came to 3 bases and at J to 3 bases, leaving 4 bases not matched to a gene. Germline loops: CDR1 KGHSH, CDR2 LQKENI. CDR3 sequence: CASSPAGGGYEQYV. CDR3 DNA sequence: TGTGCCAGCTCACCTGCGGGAGGCGGCTACGAGCAGTACGTC.

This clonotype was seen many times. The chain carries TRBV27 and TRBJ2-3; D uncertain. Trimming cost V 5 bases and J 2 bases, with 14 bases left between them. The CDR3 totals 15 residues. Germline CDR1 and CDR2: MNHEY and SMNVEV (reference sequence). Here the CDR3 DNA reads TGTGCCAGCAGTAGCAGTGGGGAAAACACAGATACGCAGTATTTT. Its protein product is CASSSSGENTDTQYF.

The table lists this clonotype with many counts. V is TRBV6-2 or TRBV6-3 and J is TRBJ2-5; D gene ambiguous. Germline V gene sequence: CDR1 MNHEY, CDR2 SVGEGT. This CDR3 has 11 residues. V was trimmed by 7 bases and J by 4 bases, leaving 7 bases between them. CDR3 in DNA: TGTGCCAGCAACCTTGGAGAGACCCAGTACTTC. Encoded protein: CASNLGETQYF.

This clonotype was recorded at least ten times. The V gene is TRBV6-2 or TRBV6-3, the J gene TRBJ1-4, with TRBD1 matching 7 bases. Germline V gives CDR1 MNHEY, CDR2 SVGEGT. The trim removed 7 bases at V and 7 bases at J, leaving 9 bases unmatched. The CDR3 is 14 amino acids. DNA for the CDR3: TGTGCCAGCACCCTACCGGGACAGCCTGAAAAACTGTTTTTT. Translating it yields CASTLPGQPEKLFF.

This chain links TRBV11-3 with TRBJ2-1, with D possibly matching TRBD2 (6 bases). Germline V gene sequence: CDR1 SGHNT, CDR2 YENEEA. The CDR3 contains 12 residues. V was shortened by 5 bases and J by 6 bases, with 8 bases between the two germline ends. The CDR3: CASSGDSNEQFF. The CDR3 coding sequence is TGTGCCAGCAGCGGGGACTCCAATGAGCAGTTCTTC. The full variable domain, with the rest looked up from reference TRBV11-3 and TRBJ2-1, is EAGVVQSPRYKIIEKKQPVAFWCNPISGHNTLYWYLQNLGQGPELLIRYENEEAVDDSQLPKDRFSAERLKGVDSTLKIQPAELGDSAVYLCASSGDSNEQFFGPGTRLTVL.

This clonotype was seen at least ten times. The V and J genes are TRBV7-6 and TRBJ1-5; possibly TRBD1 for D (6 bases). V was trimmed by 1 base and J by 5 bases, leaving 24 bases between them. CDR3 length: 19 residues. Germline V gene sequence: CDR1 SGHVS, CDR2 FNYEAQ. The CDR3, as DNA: TGTGCCAGCAGCTTAGGAAGTCGGGGGGCGATTTTTTTGGATCAGCCCCAGCATTTT. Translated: CASSLGSRGAIFLDQPQHF. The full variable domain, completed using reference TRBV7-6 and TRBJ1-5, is GAGVSQSPRYKVTKRGQDVALRCDPISGHVSLYWYRQALGQGPEFLTYFNYEAQQDKSGLPNDRFSAERPEGSISTLTIQRTEQRDSAMYRCASSLGSRGAIFLDQPQHFGDGTRLSIL.

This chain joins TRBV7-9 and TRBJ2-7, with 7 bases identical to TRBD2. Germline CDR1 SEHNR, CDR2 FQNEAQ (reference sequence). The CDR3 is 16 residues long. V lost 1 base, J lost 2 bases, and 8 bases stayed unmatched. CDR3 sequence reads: CASSLGAGGIAYEQYV. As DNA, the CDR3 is TGTGCCAGCAGCTTAGGCGCCGGGGGGATTGCCTACGAGCAGTACGTC.